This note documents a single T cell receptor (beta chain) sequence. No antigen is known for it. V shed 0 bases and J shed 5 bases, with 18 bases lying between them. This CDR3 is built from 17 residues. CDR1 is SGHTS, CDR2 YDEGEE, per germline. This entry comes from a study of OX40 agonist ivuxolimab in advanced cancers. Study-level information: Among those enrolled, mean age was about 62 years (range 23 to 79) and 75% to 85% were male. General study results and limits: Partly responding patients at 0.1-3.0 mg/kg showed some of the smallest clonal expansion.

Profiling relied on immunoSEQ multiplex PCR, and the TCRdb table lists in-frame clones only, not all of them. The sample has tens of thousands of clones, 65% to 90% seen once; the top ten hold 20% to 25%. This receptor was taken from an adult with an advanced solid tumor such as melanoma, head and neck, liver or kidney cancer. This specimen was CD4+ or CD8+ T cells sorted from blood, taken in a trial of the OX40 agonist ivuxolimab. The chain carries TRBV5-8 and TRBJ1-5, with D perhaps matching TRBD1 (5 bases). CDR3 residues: CASSLGLRDRRDQPQHF. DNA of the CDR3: TGTGCCAGCAGCTTGGGCCTACGAGACAGACGCGATCAGCCCCAGCATTTT.